This TCR beta chain was obtained from a study of shared clonotypes between healthy human individuals. Study-wide points: Only a few donors were included, so the genetic and exposure-history diversity represented was limited.

Trimming at V came to 5 bases and at J to 3 bases, leaving 6 bases not matched to a gene. The CDR3 is made up of 14 amino acids. Germline-derived CDR1 and CDR2 are MNHNY and SVGAGI (reference sequence). Note on this clone: What it binds is not known.

The data were produced by immunoSEQ multiplex PCR, yet TCRdb's version contains in-frame clones alone and is incomplete. The sample lists over 850,000 clones, around 82% occurring once. This TCR came from a man in his late teens or twenties in good health. Some clones in this sample may be carry-over from other donors' samples. Source material: memory CD4+ T cells from PBMCs. Subset reported: CD45RA-negative fraction. J is TRBJ1-1 and V is TRBV6-6; 7 bases agree with TRBD1. The CDR3 reads CASSKQGTDTEAFF. CDR3 sequence (DNA): TGTGCCAGCAGTAAACAGGGGACGGACACTGAAGCTTTCTTT.